Here is one T cell receptor (beta chain) with its context. Its antigen is unknown. This sample was included in a study of regulatory T cells in long-lasting Graves disease. About the study: Newly diagnosed Graves' patients had taken antithyroid drugs under 3 months. Study-level results: Persistent disease showed a preference for TRBV28, TRBJ1-2 and TRBJ2-5.

Germline V lookup: CDR1 SGHVS, CDR2 FNYEAQ. The CDR3 consists of 15 residues. Trimming took 0 bases from V and 2 from J, leaving 9 bases between them. TCR beta libraries were built with iRepertoire HTBI primers and Arm-PCR of CDR3 regions. TCRdb fed the multiplex PCR reads into MiXCR, producing one record per CDR3 protein. The sample yields about 450,000 distinct CDR3 sequences, approximately 15% seen once. The sample's time point: newly diagnosed GD, antithyroid drugs for less than 3 months. Generation of the TCR library employed RNA extracted from PBMCs. These records were also assigned to another study, of T cells in Graves' hyperthyroidism and ophthalmopathy. This second study notes: Blood held most thyroid clonotypes expanded above 0.001 frequency.

The J gene is TRBJ2-3, the V gene TRBV7-6, with D unclear. The receptor was derived from a woman aged 50 to 60 with Graves disease. The material was peripheral blood mononuclear cells (PBMCs), obtained at new diagnosis, from a patient treated with antithyroid drugs. The CDR3 DNA sequence: TGTGCCAGCAGCTTAGCGCAAGCTTTCACAGATACGCAGTATTTT. This sequence encodes CASSLAQAFTDTQYF. The full variable domain, completed using reference TRBV7-6 and TRBJ2-3, is GAGVSQSPRYKVTKRGQDVALRCDPISGHVSLYWYRQALGQGPEFLTYFNYEAQQDKSGLPNDRFSAERPEGSISTLTIQRTEQRDSAMYRCASSLAQAFTDTQYFGPGTRLTVL.